These 26 T cell receptor beta chains came from one sample sequenced in a study of blood T cell repertoires in COVID-19. Assay used: immunoSEQ multiplex PCR; TCRdb lists only in-frame clones, some missing. Here the sample spans 210,000 or so clones, almost 85% being singletons. The sequenced sample was peripheral blood. Source of these receptors: a woman aged 45-60 years with active or convalescent COVID-19.

This chain connects TRBV9 to TRBJ1-2; no reliable D call. V was clipped by 0 bases and J by 1 base, with 13 bases between them. The germline CDR1 and CDR2 sequences are SGDLS and YYNGEE. This CDR3 spans 16 amino acids. CDR3 in DNA: TGTGCCAGCAGCGTAGGGGAGGGATCCCTTAACTATGGCTACACCTTC. Residues: CASSVGEGSLNYGYTF.

The V gene is TRBV19, the J gene TRBJ2-7, with D possibly TRBD1 on 5 matching bases. V lost 2 bases to trimming and J lost 0 bases, with 14 bases between them. Germline V gene sequence: CDR1 LNHDA, CDR2 SQIVND (reference sequence). The CDR3 runs 16 residues. The CDR3 DNA reads TGTGCCAGTAGTATATACCAGGGTCGAGACTCCTACGAGCAGTACGTC. Translating it yields CASSIYQGRDSYEQYV.

The gene calls are TRBV10-3 and TRBJ2-3; D may be TRBD2 (6 bases). The CDR3 loop spans 14 amino acids. CDR1 and CDR2 from the germline V gene are ENHRY and SYGVKD. V lost 7 bases, J lost 4 bases, and 15 bases lay in between. The CDR3 reads CAIKEGINADTQYF. DNA of the CDR3: TGTGCCATCAAGGAGGGAATTAACGCAGATACGCAGTATTTT.

The rearrangement links TRBV18 to TRBJ2-7; TRBD1 aligns across 9 bases. Germline trimming cut 3 bases from V and 5 bases from J; bases unmatched to any gene: 8. CDR3 size: 15 residues. Germline assignment: CDR1 KGHSH and CDR2 LQKENI. CDR3 DNA: TGTGCCAGCTCACCCTTCGGACAGGGGCTCAACGAGCAGTACTTC. Translation: CASSPFGQGLNEQYF.

The chain carries TRBV7-6 and TRBJ2-3; TRBD1 matches 7 bases. The germline V gene encodes CDR1 SGHVS and CDR2 FNYEAQ. CDR3 length: 15 residues. Trimming cost V 3 bases and J 2 bases; bases outside gene matches: 5. CDR3 coding DNA: TGTGCCAGCAGCTTGACGGGACAGCTCACAGATACGCAGTATTTT. Translated, it gives CASSLTGQLTDTQYF.

This chain links TRBV7-3 with TRBJ2-7; 10 bases align to TRBD1. J gave up 6 bases and V 4 bases, and 6 bases lay outside the gene matches. CDR1 is SGHTA, CDR2 FQGTGA, per germline. The CDR3 covers 14 residues. CDR3 in amino acids: CASSSPGQGPEQYF. Written as DNA, the CDR3 is TGTGCCAGCAGCTCTCCGGGACAGGGGCCCGAGCAGTACTTC.

The genes are TRBV28 and TRBJ2-5, with 9 positions matching TRBD1. The V segment lost 5 bases and the J segment 5 bases; nucleotides outside the gene matches: 9. This CDR3 is 15 amino acids long. Per germline, CDR1 MDHEN and CDR2 SYDVKM. CDR3 in DNA: TGTGCCAGCAGTCCGGGGACAGGGACCGGCGAGACCCAGTACTTC. Translating it yields CASSPGTGTGETQYF.

Notes on this clone: Other DNA variants within this sample encode the same CDR3. V gene TRBV3-1 (or the pseudogene TRBV3-2) combines with J gene TRBJ2-7, with 7 bases aligning to TRBD1. CDR1 is LGHDT, CDR2 YNNKEL, per germline (reference sequence). Losses at the gene ends were 1 base for V and 1 base for J; bases not matched to a gene: 4. This CDR3 contains 15 residues. The CDR3 nucleotides read TGTGCCAGCAGCCAAGCAGGGGGACCTTCCTACGAGCAGTACGTC. It codes for CASSQAGGPSYEQYV.

The gene calls are TRBV10-2 and TRBJ1-4, with D unresolved. CDR3 length: 16 residues. Trimming cost V 7 bases and J 0 bases, with 15 bases left between them. Germline-derived CDR1 and CDR2 are WSHSY and SAAADI. The CDR3 DNA reads as TGCGCCAGCAAAGGAGGGAGGGTCACAACTAATGAAAAACTGTTTTTT. This codes for CASKGGRVTTNEKLFF.

V and J are TRBV27 and TRBJ2-3; D remains unclear. CDR3 size: 16 residues. Germline V gene data show CDR1 as MNHEY and CDR2 as SMNVEV (reference sequence). V shed 2 bases and J shed 2 bases, with 14 bases lying between them. This CDR3 reads CASSLIGQEITDTQYF. The DNA of the CDR3 is TGTGCCAGCAGTTTAATTGGGCAGGAAATCACAGATACGCAGTATTTT.

This clone was observed a single time. The chain is built from TRBV7-9 and TRBJ2-1; TRBD2 aligns across 9 bases. The CDR3 loop spans 14 amino acids. Germline CDR1 SEHNR, CDR2 FQNEAQ (reference sequence). Trimming cost V 2 bases and J 7 bases; bases outside gene matches: 3. DNA for the CDR3: TGTGCCAGCAGCTTAAGCGGGGGGCTTAATGAGCAGTTCTTC. This encodes CASSLSGGLNEQFF.

The V and J genes are TRBV20-1 and TRBJ1-2; possible D gene TRBD1, 5 bases. The CDR3 is made up of 11 amino acids. Germline lookup yields CDR1 DFQATT and CDR2 SNEGSKA (reference sequence). Trimming stripped 3 bases from V and 5 bases from J, with 7 bases between. In DNA, the CDR3 is TGCAGTGCTAGGGAGGGGTATGGCTACACCTTC. Amino acids: CSAREGYGYTF.

The chain couples TRBV4-1 to TRBJ1-1, with 10 bases identical to TRBD1. After removal of 4 bases from V and 1 base from J, the junction contained 9 bases not matched to a gene. CDR1 is MGHRA and CDR2 is YSYEKL in the germline V gene. The CDR3 sequence is 17 residues long. CDR3 sequence: CASSPVGTGAPNTEAFF. CDR3 DNA sequence: TGCGCCAGCAGCCCGGTCGGGACAGGGGCACCGAACACTGAAGCTTTCTTT.

The CDR3 bases are TGTGCCAGCAGTTACTCGGACAGGGGGCTGGAAAAACTGTTTTTT. As protein: CASSYSDRGLEKLFF. The rearrangement joins TRBV6-7 to TRBJ1-4; 11 positions match TRBD1. TRBV6-7 is an ORF, with its function uncertain. Germline trimming cut 0 bases from V and 8 bases from J; bases unmatched to any gene: 2. The CDR3 length is 15 residues.

This chain connects TRBV18 to TRBJ1-4; TRBD1 aligns across 8 bases. J gave up 3 bases and V 3 bases, and 6 bases lay outside the gene matches. Germline V gene data show CDR1 as KGHSH and CDR2 as LQKENI. This CDR3 comprises 16 residues. The CDR3 DNA follows: TGTGCCAGCTCACCGAGGACAGGGTCGGCTAATGAAAAACTGTTTTTT. It specifies CASSPRTGSANEKLFF.

This clone was recorded once. CDR3 coding DNA: TGTGCCTGGAGTGTAGGTACTAGCGGGAGCGATGAGCAGTTCTTC. It translates to CAWSVGTSGSDEQFF. The rearrangement uses TRBV30 and TRBJ2-1; 11 bases are shared with TRBD2. This CDR3 spans 15 amino acids. V gave up 0 bases and J gave up 8 bases; unmatched junction bases: 6. Germline lookup yields CDR1 GTSNPN and CDR2 SVGIG (reference sequence).

The chain has TRBV6-5 and TRBJ1-5; D remains ambiguous. The length of the CDR3 is 14 residues. V was cut by 0 bases and J by 5 bases, with 8 bases left in between. Germline V gives CDR1 MNHEY, CDR2 SVGAGI. CDR3 nucleotide sequence: TGTGCCAGCAGTTACTCGAGACGGGATCAGCCCCAGCATTTT. Translating it yields CASSYSRRDQPQHF.

The sample holds one count of this clone. The chain employs TRBV28 and TRBJ1-4; the D gene is possibly TRBD1 (5 bases). V dropped 7 bases and J dropped 11 bases, with 17 bases sitting between them. Germline lookup yields CDR1 MDHEN and CDR2 SYDVKM. The CDR3 covers 13 residues. The CDR3 protein is CASILPGSEKLFF. DNA for the CDR3: TGTGCCAGCATCCTCCCAGGGTCCGAGAAACTGTTTTTT. The complete variable domain, with remaining parts taken from reference TRBV28 and TRBJ1-4, reads DVKVTQSSRYLVKRTGEKVFLECVQDMDHENMFWYRQDPGLGLRLIYFSYDVKMKEKGDIPEGYSVSREKKERFSLILESASTNQTSMYLCASILPGSEKLFFGSGTQLSVL.

J is TRBJ2-7 and V is TRBV28, with D perhaps TRBD1 (6 bases). In germline, CDR1 is MDHEN, CDR2 SYDVKM. The CDR3 covers 18 residues. The V end lost 4 bases, the J end lost 0 bases, and 22 bases lay between the germline ends. CDR3 DNA: TGTGCCAGCAGTTCCTCACCCTTCGGACAGTTTAGCTCCTACGAGCAGTACGTC. Translated: CASSSSPFGQFSSYEQYV.

The chain joins TRBV28 to TRBJ2-1; 7 bases align to TRBD1. Germline V CDR1 and CDR2: MDHEN, SYDVKM. Trimming took 9 bases from V and 0 from J; bases not matched to a gene: 17. The CDR3 is made up of 18 amino acids. The CDR3 loop reads CASEQGIFLTSSYNEQFF. In DNA, the CDR3 is TGTGCCAGTGAACAGGGGATCTTCCTCACAAGCTCCTACAATGAGCAGTTCTTC.

The chain combines TRBV10-1 with TRBJ1-6; D not resolved. The CDR3 is 16 amino acids. Germline-derived CDR1 and CDR2 are WNHNN and SYGVQD (reference sequence). V lost 2 bases to trimming and J lost 7 bases, with 15 bases between them. The CDR3: CASSERLGGPNSPLHF. CDR3 in DNA: TGCGCCAGCAGTGAGCGTCTCGGCGGCCCAAATTCACCCCTCCACTTT.

The chain couples TRBV24-1 to TRBJ1-5; D perhaps matches TRBD1 (5 bases). The CDR3 sequence is 15 residues long. Germline CDR1 is KGHDR and CDR2 is SFDVKD. Trimming cost V 7 bases and J 3 bases, with 15 bases left between them. The CDR3 DNA reads TGTGCCACCAGCAGTGCAGGGTCCTTCAATCAGCCCCAGCATTTT. Translated: CATSSAGSFNQPQHF.

The rearrangement links TRBV5-3 to TRBJ2-2; tentative D call: TRBD1 (7 bases). TRBV5-3 is an ORF, with its function uncertain. The CDR3 is 15 amino acids. V shed 10 bases and J shed 5 bases, with 21 bases lying between them. The CDR3 DNA reads TGTGCCCCAGGGGGGCGGGCCCGAGGTACCGGGGAGCTGTTTTTT. Protein: CAPGGRARGTGELFF.

The chain recombines TRBV4-1 with TRBJ2-1, with TRBD2 matching 8 bases. Germline CDR1 MGHRA, CDR2 YSYEKL. The CDR3 loop spans 16 amino acids. Trimming took 1 base from V and 12 from J; bases not matched to a gene: 14. This chain's CDR3 is CASSQVRAGARSGQFF. CDR3 nucleotides: TGCGCCAGCAGCCAAGTCCGAGCGGGGGCCAGGAGTGGGCAGTTCTTC.

This clone was recorded at least ten times. V usage is TRBV9 and J usage is TRBJ2-7, with D unclear. CDR3 length: 14 residues. Germline values: CDR1 SGDLS, CDR2 YYNGEE. V was pared by 3 bases and J by 3 bases, with 13 bases between. CDR3: CASSAYSNDYEQYF. CDR3 in DNA: TGTGCCAGCAGCGCCTATTCCAATGACTACGAGCAGTACTTC.

V is TRBV28 and J is TRBJ2-1; 8 bases are a match to TRBD2. The junction had 12 bases not matched to a gene; V was cut back by 6 bases and J by 5 bases. Germline V gene data show CDR1 as MDHEN and CDR2 as SYDVKM. This CDR3 has 16 residues. The CDR3 DNA sequence: TGTGCCAGCAGGGGTTCCGGGACTAGGGGTGACAATGAGCAGTTCTTC. It yields the protein CASRGSGTRGDNEQFF.